The 8 T cell receptor beta chains listed next were all sequenced from one sample in a study of identical twins. TCRdb re-derived calls from the 5' RACE reads in MiXCR, one entry per CDR3 protein. This sample carries hundreds of thousands of distinct CDR3 sequences, 5.5% to 6.5% of them seen once, and the ten largest clones take about 1.8%. The specimen sequenced was naive T cells sorted from blood. Source of these receptors: a man younger than 35 in good health.

This clonotype has a count of ten or more. The gene calls are TRBV20-1 and TRBJ2-1; maybe TRBD2 (6 bases). V lost 5 bases, J lost 1 base, and 12 bases lay in between. The CDR3 has 14 amino acids. CDR1 and CDR2 from the germline V gene are DFQATT and SNEGSKA (reference sequence). The CDR3 bases are TGCAGTGCTCATGGGAGGAATTCCTACAATGAGCAGTTCTTC. Protein sequence: CSAHGRNSYNEQFF.

At least ten counts were recorded for this clonotype. The V and J genes are TRBV9 and TRBJ2-3; D uncertain. CDR1 is SGDLS and CDR2 is YYNGEE in the germline V gene. This CDR3 spans 14 amino acids. The V end was cut by 2 bases, the J end by 1 base, with 8 bases between. The CDR3 region has the DNA TGTGCCAGCAGCGTTAGGACGGGCACAGATACGCAGTATTTT. Encoded protein: CASSVRTGTDTQYF.

This clonotype has ten or more counts. The V call is TRBV12-3 or TRBV12-4, the J call TRBJ2-1; possible D gene TRBD1, 6 bases. V lost 6 bases to trimming and J lost 15 bases, with 21 bases between them. The CDR3 length is 13 residues. CDR3 loop: CASSSGRGRAPFF. DNA of the CDR3: TGTGCCAGCAGCTCCGGAAGGGGGAGAGCACCGTTCTTC.

This clonotype was observed many times. The CDR3 nucleotides are TGTGCCAGCAATGTGGGGCCCAATGAGCAGTTCTTC. It codes for CASNVGPNEQFF. The chain employs TRBV6-1 and TRBJ2-1; a weak D match, TRBD1 (5 bases). Germline V gives CDR1 MNHNS, CDR2 SASEGT. The CDR3 runs 12 residues. The V end was cut by 7 bases, the J end by 6 bases, with 10 bases between.

This clonotype was seen ten or more times. V and J are TRBV12-3 or TRBV12-4 and TRBJ2-5; TRBD2 matches 7 bases. The CDR3 extends over 14 amino acids. The J segment lost 10 bases and the V segment lost 4 bases, leaving 12 bases of the junction unmatched. The CDR3 spells CASSSRVPRGDQYF. Written as DNA, the CDR3 is TGTGCCAGCAGTTCCCGGGTCCCACGGGGGGACCAGTACTTC.

The chain employs TRBV5-1 and TRBJ2-7; D is undetermined. The CDR3 extends over 13 amino acids. From germline, CDR1 is SGHRS and CDR2 YFSETQ. V dropped 5 bases and J dropped 3 bases, with 12 bases sitting between them. The CDR3 protein is CASSIGFLYEQYF. CDR3 in DNA: TGCGCCAGCAGTATCGGGTTCCTCTACGAGCAGTACTTC.

The table lists this clonotype with many counts. V gene TRBV20-1 combines with J gene TRBJ1-6; D not resolved. Germline CDR1 is DFQATT and CDR2 is SNEGSKA (reference sequence). CDR3 length equals 16 residues. V lost 2 bases and J 0 bases, leaving 11 bases between the germline ends. In nucleotides, the CDR3 is TGCAGTGCTAGATACGACACTAGCTCCTATAATTCACCCCTCCACTTT. Protein product: CSARYDTSSYNSPLHF.

Ten or more counts support this clonotype. The rearrangement joins TRBV6-1 to TRBJ2-1; D not certain. Germline V CDR1 and CDR2: MNHNS, SASEGT. Deletions cut 5 bases from V and 3 bases from J, with 14 bases between. The CDR3 sequence is 15 residues long. CDR3 sequence reads: CASSRAPLGYNEQFF. In nucleotides, the CDR3 is TGTGCCAGCAGTAGAGCCCCTTTAGGCTACAATGAGCAGTTCTTC.